This T cell receptor beta chain was identified during a study of a mutant IDH1 vaccine in newly diagnosed glioma. Time point here: week 5, during vaccination. All doses held 300 ug of mutant IDH1 20-mer peptide, with topical imiquimod. The repertoire was sequenced with immunoSEQ multiplex PCR; TCRdb's copy has only in-frame clones and lacks some. The table has approximately 80,000 clones, roughly nine tenths seen once. Remarks on this clone: The antigen is undetermined.

The CDR3 length is 16 residues. J was trimmed by 1 base and V by 6 bases; bases with no gene match: 7. The V gene's germline CDR1 is MNHEY and CDR2 SMNVEV (reference sequence). This chain connects TRBV27 to TRBJ1-5; 9 bases agree with TRBD1. The material was PBMCs, obtained from a glioma patient whose treatment included an IDH1 peptide vaccine. The receptor comes from a woman in her fifties or sixties with glioma. The CDR3 loop is CASSLTGGRSNQPQHF. CDR3 coding DNA: TGTGCCAGCAGCCTAACAGGGGGCAGGAGCAATCAGCCCCAGCATTTT.